This T cell receptor beta chain was captured in a study of T cell responses to AZD1222 COVID-19 vaccine. Per germline, CDR1 MNHEY and CDR2 SVGAGI. The CDR3 has 16 amino acids. V lost 0 bases, J lost 5 bases, and 16 bases lay in between. Study-wide results and caveats: Possibly, clonal diversity was underestimated; donors were largely white British and included more females. Every sample of the repertoires postdated the peak T cell response. Only six or seven AZD1222 recipients were seropositive at baseline.

Second-dose schedules of about 4 or about 12 weeks were combined. Profiled with immunoSEQ multiplex PCR; TCRdb holds only in-frame clones, not every one. The profile covers about 150,000 clones, with more than 85% appearing a single time and 1.5% taken by the ten largest. Turning to this clone: The antigen is undetermined.

The rearrangement uses TRBV6-5 and TRBJ1-1; unclear D gene. This specimen was peripheral blood, taken 28 days after the second AZD1222 dose. The sequence was collected from an adult who received the AZD1222 COVID-19 vaccine. The CDR3 here is CASSYSTRARGTEAFF. The CDR3 DNA reads TGTGCCAGCAGTTACTCGACGAGGGCCCGCGGGACTGAAGCTTTCTTT.